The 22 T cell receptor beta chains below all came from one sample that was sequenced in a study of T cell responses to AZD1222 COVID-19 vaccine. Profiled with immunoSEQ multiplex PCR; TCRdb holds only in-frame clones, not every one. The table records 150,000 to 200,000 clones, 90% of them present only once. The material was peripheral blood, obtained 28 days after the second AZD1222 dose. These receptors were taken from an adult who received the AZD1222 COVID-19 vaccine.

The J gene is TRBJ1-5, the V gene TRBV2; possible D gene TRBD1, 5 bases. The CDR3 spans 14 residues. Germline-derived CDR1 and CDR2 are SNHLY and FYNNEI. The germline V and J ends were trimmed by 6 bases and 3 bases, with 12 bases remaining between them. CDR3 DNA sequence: TGTGCCAGCAGCGTGGGACGGCTCAATCAGCCCCAGCATTTT. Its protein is CASSVGRLNQPQHF. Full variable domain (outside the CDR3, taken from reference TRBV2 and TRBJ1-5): EPEVTQTPSHQVTQMGQEVILRCVPISNHLYFYWYRQILGQKVEFLVSFYNNEISEKSEIFDDQFSVERPDGSNFTLKIRSTKLEDSAMYFCASSVGRLNQPQHFGDGTRLSIL.

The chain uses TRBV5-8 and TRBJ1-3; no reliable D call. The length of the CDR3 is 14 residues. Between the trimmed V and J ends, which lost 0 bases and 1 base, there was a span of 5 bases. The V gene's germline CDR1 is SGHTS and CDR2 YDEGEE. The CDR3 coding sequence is TGTGCCAGCAGCTTGGAGTGGTCTGGAAACACCATATATTTT. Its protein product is CASSLEWSGNTIYF.

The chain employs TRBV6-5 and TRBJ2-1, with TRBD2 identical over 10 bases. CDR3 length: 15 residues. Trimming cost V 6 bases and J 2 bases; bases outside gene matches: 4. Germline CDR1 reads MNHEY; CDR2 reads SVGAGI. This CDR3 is CASRQLAGAYNEQFF. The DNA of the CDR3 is TGTGCCAGCAGGCAGCTAGCGGGAGCCTACAATGAGCAGTTCTTC.

CDR3: CASSTRVGEKLFF. CDR3 coding DNA: TGTGCCAGCAGCACCAGGGTGGGTGAAAAACTGTTTTTT. This chain uses TRBV5-4 with TRBJ1-4; tentatively, D is TRBD1 (5 bases). The ends were cut back, 4 bases at V and 7 bases at J, with 11 bases in the middle. CDR3 length: 13 amino acids. CDR1 is SGHNT, CDR2 YYREEE, per germline (reference sequence).

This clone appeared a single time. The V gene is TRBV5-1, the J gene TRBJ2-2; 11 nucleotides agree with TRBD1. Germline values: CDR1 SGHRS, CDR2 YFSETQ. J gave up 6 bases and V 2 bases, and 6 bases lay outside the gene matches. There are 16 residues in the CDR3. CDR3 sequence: CASSFRTGGASGELFF. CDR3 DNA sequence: TGCGCCAGCAGCTTCCGGACAGGGGGCGCTTCCGGGGAGCTGTTTTTT. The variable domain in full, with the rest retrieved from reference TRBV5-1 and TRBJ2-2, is KAGVTQTPRYLIKTRGQQVTLSCSPISGHRSVSWYQQTPGQGLQFLFEYFSETQRNKGNFPGRFSGRQFSNSRSEMNVSTLELGDSALYLCASSFRTGGASGELFFGEGSRLTVL.

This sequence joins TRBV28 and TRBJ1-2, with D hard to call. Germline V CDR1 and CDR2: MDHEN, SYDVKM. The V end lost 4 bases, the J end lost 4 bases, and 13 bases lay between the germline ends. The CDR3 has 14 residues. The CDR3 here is CASSSPDWGYGYTF. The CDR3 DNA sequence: TGTGCCAGCAGTTCCCCGGACTGGGGCTATGGCTACACCTTC.

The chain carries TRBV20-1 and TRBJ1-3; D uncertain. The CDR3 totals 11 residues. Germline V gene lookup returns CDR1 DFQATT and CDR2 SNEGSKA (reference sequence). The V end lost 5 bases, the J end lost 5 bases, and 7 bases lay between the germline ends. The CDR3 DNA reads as TGCAGTGCTTCAGAGAGAAACACCATATATTTT. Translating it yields CSASERNTIYF.

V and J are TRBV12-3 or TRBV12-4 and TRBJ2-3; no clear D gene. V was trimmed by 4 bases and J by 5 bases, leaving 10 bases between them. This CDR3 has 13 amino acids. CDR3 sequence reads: CASSSKLEDTQYF. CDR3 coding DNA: TGTGCCAGCAGTTCGAAGTTGGAAGATACGCAGTATTTT.

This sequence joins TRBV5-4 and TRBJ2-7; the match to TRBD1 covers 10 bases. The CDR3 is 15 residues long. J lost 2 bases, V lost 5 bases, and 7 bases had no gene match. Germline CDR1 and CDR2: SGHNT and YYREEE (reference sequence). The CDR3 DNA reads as TGTGCCAGCAGTTTTGGACAGGGGGTTCCCTACGAGCAGTACTTC. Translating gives CASSFGQGVPYEQYF.

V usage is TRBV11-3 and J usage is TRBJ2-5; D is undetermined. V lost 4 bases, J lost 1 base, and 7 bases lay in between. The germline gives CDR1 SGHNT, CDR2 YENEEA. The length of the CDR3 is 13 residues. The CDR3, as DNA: TGTGCCAGCAGCTCCGCCCTCCAAGAGACCCAGTACTTC. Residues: CASSSALQETQYF.

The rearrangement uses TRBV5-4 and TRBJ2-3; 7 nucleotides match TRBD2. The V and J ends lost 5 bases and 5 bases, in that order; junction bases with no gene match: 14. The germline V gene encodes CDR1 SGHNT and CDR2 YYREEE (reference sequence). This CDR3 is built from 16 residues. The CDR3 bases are TGTGCCAGCAGAACCCTCCCGGGACTAAACTTAGATACGCAGTATTTT. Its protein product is CASRTLPGLNLDTQYF.

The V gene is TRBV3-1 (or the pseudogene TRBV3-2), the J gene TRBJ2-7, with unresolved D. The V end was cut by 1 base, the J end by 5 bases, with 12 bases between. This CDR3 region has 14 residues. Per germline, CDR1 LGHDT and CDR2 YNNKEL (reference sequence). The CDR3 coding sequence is TGTGCCAGCAGCCAAGGATCATCGGGTAACGAGCAGTACTTC. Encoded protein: CASSQGSSGNEQYF.

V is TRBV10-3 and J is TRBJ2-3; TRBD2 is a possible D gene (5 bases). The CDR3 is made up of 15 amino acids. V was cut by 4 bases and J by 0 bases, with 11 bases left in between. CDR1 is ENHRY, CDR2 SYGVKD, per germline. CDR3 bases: TGTGCCATCAGTGTGCAGCGGCTTAGCACAGATACGCAGTATTTT. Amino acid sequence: CAISVQRLSTDTQYF.

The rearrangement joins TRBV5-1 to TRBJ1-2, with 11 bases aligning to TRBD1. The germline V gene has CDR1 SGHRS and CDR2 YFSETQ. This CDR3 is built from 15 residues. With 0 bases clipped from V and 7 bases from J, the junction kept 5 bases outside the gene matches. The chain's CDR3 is CASSLAGTGGSGYTF. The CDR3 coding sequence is TGCGCCAGCAGCTTGGCGGGGACAGGGGGTTCTGGCTACACCTTC.

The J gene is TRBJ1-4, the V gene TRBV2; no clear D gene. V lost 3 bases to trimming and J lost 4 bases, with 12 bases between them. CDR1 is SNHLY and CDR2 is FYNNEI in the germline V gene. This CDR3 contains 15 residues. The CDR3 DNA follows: TGTGCCAGCAGTGACCGAGGCGGTTATAATGAAAAACTGTTTTTT. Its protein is CASSDRGGYNEKLFF. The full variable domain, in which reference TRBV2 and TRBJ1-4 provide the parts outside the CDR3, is EPEVTQTPSHQVTQMGQEVILRCVPISNHLYFYWYRQILGQKVEFLVSFYNNEISEKSEIFDDQFSVERPDGSNFTLKIRSTKLEDSAMYFCASSDRGGYNEKLFFGSGTQLSVL.

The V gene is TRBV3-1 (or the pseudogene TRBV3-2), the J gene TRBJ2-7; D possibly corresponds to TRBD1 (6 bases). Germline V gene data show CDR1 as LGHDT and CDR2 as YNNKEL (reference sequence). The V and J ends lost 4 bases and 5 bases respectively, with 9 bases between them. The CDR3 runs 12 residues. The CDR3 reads CASSRTGNEQYF. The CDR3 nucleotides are TGTGCCAGCAGCCGCACAGGGAACGAGCAGTACTTC.

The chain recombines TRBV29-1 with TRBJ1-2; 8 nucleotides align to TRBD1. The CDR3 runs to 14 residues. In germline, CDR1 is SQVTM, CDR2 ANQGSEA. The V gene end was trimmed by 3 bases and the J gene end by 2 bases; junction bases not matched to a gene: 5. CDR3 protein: CSVEGDRQNYGYTF. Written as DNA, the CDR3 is TGCAGCGTTGAGGGGGACAGGCAGAACTATGGCTACACCTTC.

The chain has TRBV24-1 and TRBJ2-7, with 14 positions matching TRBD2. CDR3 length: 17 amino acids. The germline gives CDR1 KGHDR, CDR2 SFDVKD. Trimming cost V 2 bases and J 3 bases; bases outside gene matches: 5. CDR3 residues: CATSDYVGTSGGYEQYF. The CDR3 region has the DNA TGTGCCACCAGTGATTACGTTGGGACTAGCGGGGGCTACGAGCAGTACTTC.

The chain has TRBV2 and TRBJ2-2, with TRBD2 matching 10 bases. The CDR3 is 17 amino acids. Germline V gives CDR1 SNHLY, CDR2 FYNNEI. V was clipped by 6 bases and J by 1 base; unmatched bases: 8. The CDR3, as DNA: TGTGCCAGCAGGATGCAGCGGGGGGGCCGGAACACCGGGGAGCTGTTTTTT. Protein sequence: CASRMQRGGRNTGELFF.

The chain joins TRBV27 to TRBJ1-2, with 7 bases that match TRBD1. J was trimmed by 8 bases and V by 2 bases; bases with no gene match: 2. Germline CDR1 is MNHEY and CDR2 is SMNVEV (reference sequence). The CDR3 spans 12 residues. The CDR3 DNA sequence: TGTGCCAGCAGTTTAACAGGGGTCGGCTACACCTTC. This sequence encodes CASSLTGVGYTF.

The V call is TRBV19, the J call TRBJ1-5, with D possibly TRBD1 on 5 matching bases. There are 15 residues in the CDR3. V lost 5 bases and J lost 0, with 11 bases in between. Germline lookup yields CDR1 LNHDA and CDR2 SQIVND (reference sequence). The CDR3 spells CASSRMGDSNQPQHF. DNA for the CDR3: TGTGCCAGTAGTCGGATGGGGGATAGCAATCAGCCCCAGCATTTT.

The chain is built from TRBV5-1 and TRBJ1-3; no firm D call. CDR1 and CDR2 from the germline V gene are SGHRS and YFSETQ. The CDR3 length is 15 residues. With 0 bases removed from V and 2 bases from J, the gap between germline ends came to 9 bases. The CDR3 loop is CASSLDAGTGNTIYF. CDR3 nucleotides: TGCGCCAGCAGCTTGGATGCAGGAACTGGAAACACCATATATTTT.